This T cell receptor (beta chain) stems from a study of circulating CD8 cells and anti-PD-1 response in melanoma. General study results and limits: TIGIT repertoires were least diverse, DNEG repertoires most diverse.

Live CD3+CD8+TCRalphabeta+ cells were sorted into four subsets by PD-1 and/or TIGIT. This clonotype is deemed medium-sized (0.01 to 0.1%). Antigen: not known. Trimming shortened V by 1 base and J by 4 bases, and 14 bases separated the two germline ends. Germline V CDR1 and CDR2: MGHDK, SYGVNS. The CDR3 is 16 residues long. TCR libraries were prepared from around 15 ng of total RNA with the QIAseq Immune Repertoire TCR panel. MiXCR, run by TCRdb on the reads, gives a single entry per CDR3 protein. The table has under 1,500 distinct CDR3 sequences, roughly 11% seen once; the top ten hold about 14%. The chain employs TRBV25-1 and TRBJ2-1; a weak D match, TRBD1 (6 bases). The TCR originated in a human donor with melanoma. The material was CD8+ T cells from PBMCs, obtained at baseline or after one month of anti-PD-1 therapy (not recorded which). The CDR3 here is CASSESRQDFYNEQFF. The CDR3 nucleotides are TGTGCCAGCAGTGAATCCCGACAGGATTTTTACAATGAGCAGTTCTTC.